Sequencing of this TCR beta chain was carried out in a study of blood T cell repertoires in COVID-19. About the study: Samples representing acute and convalescent COVID-19 were sourced from the United States, Italy and Spain. PBMCs, B-cell-depleted T cells, or T cells provided the cDNA or gDNA that made up the material.

The V segment lost 4 bases and the J segment 3 bases; nucleotides outside the gene matches: 4. The CDR3 sequence is 15 residues long. Looked up from germline, CDR1 is PRHDT and CDR2 is FYEKMQ (reference sequence). Per the authors' pipeline: Reference gene primer amplification gave nucleated cell count estimates. The table came from immunoSEQ multiplex PCR; TCRdb's copy has only in-frame clones and leaves some out. V and J calls plus clone size are reproduced from that table; the DNA served to infer D and trimming. The data contain some 150,000 clones, about 89% of them seen just once; the ten biggest clones take up 3% to 4%.

The sequencing input was peripheral blood. The chain has TRBV13 and TRBJ2-2; TRBD1 matches 8 bases. The source of this sequence is a man in his 70s with acute or convalescent COVID-19. The chain's CDR3 is CASSSTGVYTGELFF. The CDR3 DNA reads as TGTGCCAGCAGCTCGACAGGGGTTTACACCGGGGAGCTGTTTTTT.